This is a list of T cell receptor beta chains from one sample in a study of CD8 T cells in ankylosing spondylitis. TCRdb passed the 5' RACE reads through MiXCR, listing each CDR3 protein once. The profile shows around 250,000 distinct CDR3 sequences, 18% of them singletons. The specimen was blood, either unsorted or a sorted T cell fraction (not recorded which). These receptors originate from a male donor with ankylosing spondylitis or in good health (not recorded which). Both conserved end residues are part of each CDR3. D genes are given only for firm matches. Clone size is stated in some rows and not others, as once, few, many or a class when expanded.

CDR3aa: CSARGEFQETQYF
CDR3nt: TGCAGCGCCAGAGGAGAGTTTCAAGAGACCCAGTACTTC
j_gene: TRBJ2-5
v_gene: TRBV29-1
abundance: NA
d_gene: NA

CDR3aa: CASPSGTRGEQFF
CDR3nt: TGTGCCAGCCCGAGCGGCACAAGGGGTGAGCAGTTCTTC
j_gene: TRBJ2-1
v_gene: TRBV9
abundance: NA
d_gene: NA

CDR3aa: CASSPLVDADTQYF
CDR3nt: TGTGCCAGCTCACCGCTGGTTGACGCAGATACGCAGTATTTT
j_gene: TRBJ2-3
v_gene: TRBV18
abundance: NA
d_gene: NA

CDR3aa: CSVEGPYNEQFF
CDR3nt: TGCAGCGTTGAGGGTCCCTACAATGAGCAGTTCTTC
j_gene: TRBJ2-1
v_gene: TRBV29-1
abundance: few
d_gene: NA

CDR3aa: CASSLWGGTDTQYF
CDR3nt: TGTGCCAGCAGCCTCTGGGGGGGCACAGATACGCAGTATTTT
j_gene: TRBJ2-3
v_gene: TRBV5-6
abundance: once
d_gene: NA

CDR3aa: CASRQYSGGYNEQFF
CDR3nt: TGTGCCAGCAGACAGTATAGCGGGGGATACAATGAGCAGTTCTTC
j_gene: TRBJ2-1
v_gene: TRBV12-3/TRBV12-4
abundance: many
d_gene: TRBD2

CDR3aa: CATSDLGTSGRASRNTGELFF
CDR3nt: TGTGCCACCAGTGATCTGGGGACTAGCGGGAGGGCCAGTCGGAACACCGGGGAGCTGTTTTTT
j_gene: TRBJ2-2
v_gene: TRBV24-1
abundance: few
d_gene: TRBD2

CDR3aa: CASSPPKREGHSGANVLTF
CDR3nt: TGTGCCAGCTCACCACCTAAGCGGGAGGGCCACTCTGGGGCCAACGTCCTGACTTTC
j_gene: TRBJ2-6
v_gene: TRBV18
abundance: few
d_gene: TRBD2

CDR3aa: CASSQELADNYEQYF
CDR3nt: TGTGCCAGCAGCCAAGAACTAGCGGACAACTACGAGCAGTACTTC
j_gene: TRBJ2-7
v_gene: TRBV4-2
abundance: NA
d_gene: TRBD2

CDR3aa: CASSEGHNSNQPQHF
CDR3nt: TGTGCCAGCAGTGAAGGGCACAATAGCAATCAGCCCCAGCATTTT
j_gene: TRBJ1-5
v_gene: TRBV6-1
abundance: few
d_gene: NA

CDR3aa: CASSLSASGSRETQYF
CDR3nt: TGTGCCAGCAGTTTATCGGCTAGCGGGAGCCGCGAGACCCAGTACTTC
j_gene: TRBJ2-5
v_gene: TRBV27
abundance: few
d_gene: TRBD2

CDR3aa: CASSDGLAGGAQETQYF
CDR3nt: TGTGCCAGCAGCGATGGACTAGCGGGAGGAGCACAAGAGACCCAGTACTTC
j_gene: TRBJ2-5
v_gene: TRBV7-9
abundance: NA
d_gene: TRBD2

CDR3aa: CASSDSGRAYEQYF
CDR3nt: TGTGCCAGCAGTGATAGCGGGAGGGCCTACGAGCAGTACTTC
j_gene: TRBJ2-7
v_gene: TRBV27
abundance: few
d_gene: TRBD2

CDR3aa: CASSILDRASYEQYF
CDR3nt: TGTGCCAGCAGCATACTAGACAGGGCCTCCTACGAGCAGTACTTC
j_gene: TRBJ2-7
v_gene: TRBV7-8
abundance: NA
d_gene: TRBD1

CDR3aa: CASSLVQPDRRTDTQYF
CDR3nt: TGTGCCAGCAGCTTAGTACAGCCGGATCGAAGGACAGATACGCAGTATTTT
j_gene: TRBJ2-3
v_gene: TRBV7-6
abundance: few
d_gene: NA

CDR3aa: CASSPTLGDTQYF
CDR3nt: TGTGCCAGCAGCCCGACATTAGGAGATACGCAGTATTTT
j_gene: TRBJ2-3
v_gene: TRBV4-2
abundance: many
d_gene: NA

CDR3aa: CASSALAGSYEQYF
CDR3nt: TGTGCCAGCAGCGCACTAGCGGGCAGCTACGAGCAGTACTTC
j_gene: TRBJ2-7
v_gene: TRBV7-8
abundance: NA
d_gene: TRBD2

CDR3aa: CSAGTSGSSSTDTQYF
CDR3nt: TGCAGCGCTGGGACTAGCGGGAGTTCTAGCACAGATACGCAGTATTTT
j_gene: TRBJ2-3
v_gene: TRBV29-1
abundance: NA
d_gene: TRBD2

CDR3aa: CSARDWGDWETQYF
CDR3nt: TGCAGTGCTAGAGATTGGGGGGATTGGGAGACCCAGTACTTC
j_gene: TRBJ2-5
v_gene: TRBV20-1
abundance: NA
d_gene: NA

CDR3aa: CASGGWSNQPQHF
CDR3nt: TGTGCCAGCGGGGGGTGGAGCAATCAGCCCCAGCATTTT
j_gene: TRBJ1-5
v_gene: TRBV27
abundance: medium-sized
d_gene: NA

CDR3aa: CASSPSLAEIYNEQFF
CDR3nt: TGTGCCAGCAGTCCAAGTCTAGCGGAAATTTACAATGAGCAGTTCTTC
j_gene: TRBJ2-1
v_gene: TRBV27
abundance: NA
d_gene: TRBD2

CDR3aa: CASSQWTGTVPSPFF
CDR3nt: TGTGCCAGCAGCCAATGGACGGGGACGGTCCCAAGCCCGTTCTTC
j_gene: TRBJ2-1
v_gene: TRBV7-9
abundance: few
d_gene: NA

CDR3aa: CSARWEGRPRNEQFF
CDR3nt: TGCAGTGCTAGATGGGAGGGGCGACCTAGGAATGAGCAGTTCTTC
j_gene: TRBJ2-1
v_gene: TRBV20-1
abundance: NA
d_gene: TRBD2

CDR3aa: CASSVLGQGAADTQYF
CDR3nt: TGTGCCAGCAGTGTGCTTGGACAGGGGGCTGCAGATACGCAGTATTTT
j_gene: TRBJ2-3
v_gene: TRBV27
abundance: NA
d_gene: TRBD1

CDR3aa: CASNLLFNEQFF
CDR3nt: TGTGCCAGCAATCTATTGTTCAATGAGCAGTTCTTC
j_gene: TRBJ2-1
v_gene: TRBV7-8
abundance: NA
d_gene: NA

CDR3aa: CASSQDRNYEQYF
CDR3nt: TGCGCCAGCAGCCAAGATCGGAACTACGAGCAGTACTTC
j_gene: TRBJ2-7
v_gene: TRBV4-3
abundance: many
d_gene: NA

CDR3aa: CSVDPLRSSYNEQFF
CDR3nt: TGCAGCGTTGATCCTCTACGGTCCTCCTACAATGAGCAGTTCTTC
j_gene: TRBJ2-1
v_gene: TRBV29-1
abundance: few
d_gene: NA

CDR3aa: CASSYNVGLLVGGELFF
CDR3nt: TGTGCCAGCAGTTATAATGTAGGACTTTTGGTTGGCGGGGAGCTGTTTTTT
j_gene: TRBJ2-2
v_gene: TRBV12-3/TRBV12-4
abundance: once
d_gene: NA

CDR3aa: CASSVEGTSGITDTQYF
CDR3nt: TGTGCCAGCAGCGTAGAAGGAACTAGCGGGATTACAGATACGCAGTATTTT
j_gene: TRBJ2-3
v_gene: TRBV9
abundance: NA
d_gene: TRBD2

CDR3aa: CASSTGLAGGPNEQFF
CDR3nt: TGTGCCAGCAGTACGGGTTTGGCGGGAGGGCCAAATGAGCAGTTCTTC
j_gene: TRBJ2-1
v_gene: TRBV2
abundance: NA
d_gene: TRBD2

CDR3aa: CASRVEFEAFF
CDR3nt: TGTGCCAGCAGAGTGGAGTTTGAAGCTTTCTTT
j_gene: TRBJ1-1
v_gene: TRBV25-1
abundance: NA
d_gene: NA

CDR3aa: CAISDEQGEWEQYF
CDR3nt: TGTGCCATCAGTGACGAACAGGGCGAATGGGAGCAGTACTTC
j_gene: TRBJ2-7
v_gene: TRBV10-3
abundance: NA
d_gene: NA

CDR3aa: CASRTGTSANEQFF
CDR3nt: TGTGCCAGCAGGACCGGGACTAGCGCAAATGAGCAGTTCTTC
j_gene: TRBJ2-1
v_gene: TRBV6-2/TRBV6-3
abundance: many
d_gene: TRBD2

CDR3aa: CASSYSTSGSLETQYF
CDR3nt: TGTGCCAGCAGTTACTCGACTAGCGGGAGCTTAGAGACCCAGTACTTC
j_gene: TRBJ2-5
v_gene: TRBV6-5
abundance: many
d_gene: TRBD2

CDR3aa: CASSQLPGGGTDTQYF
CDR3nt: TGTGCCAGCAGCCAGCTCCCAGGGGGCGGCACAGATACGCAGTATTTT
j_gene: TRBJ2-3
v_gene: TRBV3-1
abundance: NA
d_gene: TRBD1

CDR3aa: CASSLRQGSRGTGELFF
CDR3nt: TGTGCCAGCAGTTTAAGACAGGGTTCACGGGGTACCGGGGAGCTGTTTTTT
j_gene: TRBJ2-2
v_gene: TRBV27
abundance: few
d_gene: TRBD1